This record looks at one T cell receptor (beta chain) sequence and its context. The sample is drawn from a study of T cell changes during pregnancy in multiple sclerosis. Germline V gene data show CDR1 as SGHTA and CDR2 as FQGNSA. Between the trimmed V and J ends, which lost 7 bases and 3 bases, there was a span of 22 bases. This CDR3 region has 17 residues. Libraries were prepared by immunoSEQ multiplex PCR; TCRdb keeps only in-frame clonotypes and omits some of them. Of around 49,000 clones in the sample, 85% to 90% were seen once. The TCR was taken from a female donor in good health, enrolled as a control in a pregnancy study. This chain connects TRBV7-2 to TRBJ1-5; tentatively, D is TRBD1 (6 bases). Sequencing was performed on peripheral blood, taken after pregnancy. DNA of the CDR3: TGTGCCAGCACCACCTCCGGGGGGGGGCTGATCAATCAGCCCCAGCATTTT. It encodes CASTTSGGGLINQPQHF.